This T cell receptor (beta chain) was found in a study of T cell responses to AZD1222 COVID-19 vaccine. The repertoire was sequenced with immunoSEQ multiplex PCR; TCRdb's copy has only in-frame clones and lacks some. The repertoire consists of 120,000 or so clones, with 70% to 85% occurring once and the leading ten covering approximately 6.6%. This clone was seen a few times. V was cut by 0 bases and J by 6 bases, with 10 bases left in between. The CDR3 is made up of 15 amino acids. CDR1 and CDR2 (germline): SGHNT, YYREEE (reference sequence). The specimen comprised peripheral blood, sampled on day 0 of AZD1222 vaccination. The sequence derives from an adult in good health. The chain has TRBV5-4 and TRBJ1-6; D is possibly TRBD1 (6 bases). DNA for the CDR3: TGTGCCAGCAGCTTGGGGGGACAAGTTAATTCACCCCTCCACTTT. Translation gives CASSLGGQVNSPLHF.